The source of this T cell receptor (beta chain) is a study of shared clonotypes between healthy human individuals. At the level of the study: CD4 naive and CD4 memory each took three plates per donor, while CD8 naive took two and CD8 memory one.

Between the trimmed V and J ends, which lost 2 bases and 4 bases, there was a span of 11 bases. The CDR3 is made up of 13 amino acids. Germline assignment: CDR1 GTSNPN and CDR2 SVGIG (reference sequence). The sample holds a few counts of this clone. What it binds is unknown. Some 28,000 T cell genomes (around 200 ng DNA) went into each sorted-subset replicate. Profiled with immunoSEQ multiplex PCR; TCRdb holds only in-frame clones, not every one. Among about 1.1 million clones, 70% to 85% were seen once, and the ten largest hold 0.7% to 0.95%. The study's findings and limits: The small donor group covered limited genetic and exposure diversity.

This TCR derives from a man between 18 and 35 years old in good health. Some clones in this sample may be carry-over from other donors' samples. Sequencing was done on a sample of memory CD4+ T cells from PBMCs. The subset denotes: CD45RA-negative fraction. This rearrangement joins TRBV30 to TRBJ1-1; D not resolved. CDR3 in amino acids: CAWSLQLGTEAFF. The CDR3 DNA reads as TGTGCCTGGAGTCTCCAGTTGGGCACTGAAGCTTTCTTT. The variable domain in full, completed from reference TRBV30 and TRBJ1-1, reads SQTIHQWPATLVQPVGSPLSLECTVEGTSNPNLYWYRQAAGRGLQLLFYSVGIGQISSEVPQNLSASRPQDRQFILSSKKLLLSDSGFYLCAWSLQLGTEAFFGQGTRLTVV.